A single T cell receptor (beta chain) is shown here with its context. Antigen unknown. The sample originates from a study of T cell responses to AZD1222 COVID-19 vaccine. Measured with immunoSEQ multiplex PCR; TCRdb has only the in-frame clones, and not every one. This table holds hundreds of thousands of clones, 93% found once. Looked up from germline, CDR1 is MGHRA and CDR2 is YSYEKL. The CDR3 length is 17 residues. V lost 1 base, J lost 4 bases, and 10 bases stayed unmatched. Findings and caveats of the study: As reported, nearly half of all spike-specific TCRs target variant regions that are unmutated. It was only 6 or 7 AZD1222 recipients who were seropositive at baseline.

This rearrangement joins TRBV4-1 to TRBJ1-2; 9 bases align to TRBD1. The sequence was obtained from an adult in good health. This specimen was peripheral blood, taken on day 0 of MenACWY control vaccination. CDR3 DNA sequence: TGCGCCAGCAGCCAAGCCTCCGGGACAGGGTTGGCCTATGGCTACACCTTC. This gives the protein CASSQASGTGLAYGYTF.